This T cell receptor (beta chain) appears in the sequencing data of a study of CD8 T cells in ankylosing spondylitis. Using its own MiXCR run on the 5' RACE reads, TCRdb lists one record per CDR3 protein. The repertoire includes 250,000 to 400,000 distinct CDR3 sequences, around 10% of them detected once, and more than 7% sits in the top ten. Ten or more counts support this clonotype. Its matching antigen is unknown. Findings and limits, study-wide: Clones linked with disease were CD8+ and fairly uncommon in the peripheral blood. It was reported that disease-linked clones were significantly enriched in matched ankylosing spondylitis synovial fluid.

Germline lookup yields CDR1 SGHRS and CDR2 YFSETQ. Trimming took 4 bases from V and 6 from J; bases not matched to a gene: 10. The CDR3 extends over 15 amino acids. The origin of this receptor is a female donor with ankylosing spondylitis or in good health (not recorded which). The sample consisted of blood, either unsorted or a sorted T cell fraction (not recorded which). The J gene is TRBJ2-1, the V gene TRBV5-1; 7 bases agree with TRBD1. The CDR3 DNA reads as TGCGCCAGCAGCCCTGACAGGGCTGCCGTCAATGAGCAGTTCTTC. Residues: CASSPDRAAVNEQFF.